The 5 T cell receptor beta chains reported below all come from one sample, sequenced in a study of technical replicates of blood from four donors. The repertoire was sequenced with immunoSEQ multiplex PCR; TCRdb's copy has only in-frame clones and lacks some. The data hold under 75,000 clones, with around 92% observed a single time. The sample was PBMCs. Receptor source: a human donor in good health. Some clones in this sample may be carry-over from other donors' samples.

V is TRBV7-2 and J is TRBJ2-7; 7 bases line up with TRBD2. The CDR3 spans 15 residues. Germline CDR1 and CDR2: SGHTA and FQGNSA. The V segment lost 8 bases and the J segment 7 bases; nucleotides outside the gene matches: 17. CDR3 sequence: CASRLPRPQGGEQYF. For the CDR3, the DNA is TGTGCCAGCCGACTACCCCGCCCCCAGGGAGGGGAGCAGTACTTC.

CDR3 DNA sequence: TGTGCCAGCAGCGAACAGGGTCGGGGCACTGAAGCTTTCTTT. Encoded protein: CASSEQGRGTEAFF. The chain employs TRBV5-6 and TRBJ1-1; D might be TRBD1 (6 bases). This CDR3 has 14 amino acids. Trimming pared 4 bases from V and 4 bases from J, leaving 14 bases between. Germline lookup yields CDR1 SGHDT and CDR2 YYEEEE.

The rearrangement links TRBV9 to TRBJ2-3; TRBD2 aligns across 14 bases. The CDR3 spans 17 residues. Germline lookup yields CDR1 SGDLS and CDR2 YYNGEE. Unmatched junction bases numbered 5, after V lost 4 bases and J lost 1 base. The CDR3 DNA sequence: TGTGCCAGCAGCCCAAGACTAGCGGGGGGGGGCACAGATACGCAGTATTTT. Its translation: CASSPRLAGGGTDTQYF.

V and J are TRBV5-1 and TRBJ1-2, with 8 bases aligning to TRBD1. CDR3 length: 15 residues. Germline lookup yields CDR1 SGHRS and CDR2 YFSETQ. J gave up 8 bases and V 0 bases, and 9 bases lay outside the gene matches. The CDR3 spells CASSLATGTGRGYTF. CDR3 coding DNA: TGCGCCAGCAGCTTGGCGACTGGGACAGGCAGGGGCTACACCTTC.

The chain is built from TRBV2 and TRBJ2-1; 12 bases line up with TRBD2. CDR1 is SNHLY and CDR2 is FYNNEI in the germline V gene. The CDR3 contains 16 residues. Unmatched junction bases numbered 9, after V lost 4 bases and J lost 8 bases. The CDR3 sequence: CASSALAGGPDHEQFF. In DNA form, the CDR3 reads TGTGCCAGCAGTGCGCTAGCGGGAGGGCCCGACCATGAGCAGTTCTTC.